The sequence of this T cell receptor (beta chain) was determined in a study of low-dose radiotherapy and immunotherapy resistance in tumors. Study-wide context: Patients' oral aspirin dose was 300 mg daily across four cycles from cycle 1 day 1.

This clonotype has ten or more counts. TRAV and TRBV primers primed cDNA for both TCRalpha and TCRbeta. Over about 19 PCR cycles, TCRs were amplified from a constant-region primer and V-primer adapter. TCRdb independently ran MiXCR on the reads; one entry per CDR3 protein. This sample has around 99,000 distinct CDR3 sequences, with around 9.2% found just once. The V end lost 6 bases, the J end lost 2 bases, and 11 bases lay between the germline ends. The V gene's germline CDR1 is SGHTA and CDR2 FQGNSA. The CDR3 has 14 residues. Time point noted: before trial treatment. Nivolumab, ipilimumab, aspirin, low-dose cyclophosphamide and low-dose radiotherapy were given to donors.

V gene TRBV7-2 combines with J gene TRBJ1-3, with TRBD1 as a possible D gene (5 bases). The sequencing used PBMCs, collected before treatment. This TCR came from a male donor with prostate cancer. DNA of the CDR3: TGTGCCAGCAGGGTCGGGGGTGCTGGAAACACCATATATTTT. Encoded protein: CASRVGGAGNTIYF.